Each of the 6 T cell receptor beta chains below was sequenced from the same sample in a study of cytomegalovirus exposure and HLA in healthy donors. The PCR ran on 60 Vbeta and 13 Jbeta primers. TCRdb's table, derived via immunoSEQ multiplex PCR, lists solely in-frame clones and lacks some. The sample yields roughly 100,000 clones, around 15% seen once. The sequenced sample consisted of PBMCs. The receptors here all came from a female donor in good health and CMV-seronegative.

This sequence joins TRBV28 and TRBJ2-5, with 13 bases identical to TRBD2. The J call may be mistaken, given a closer DNA end match to TRBJ2-7. This CDR3 region has 14 residues. CDR1 is MDHEN and CDR2 is SYDVKM in the germline V gene. Written as DNA, the CDR3 is TGTGCCAGCAGAACTAGCGGGAGGGCCTACGAGCAGTACTTC. It yields the protein CASRTSGRAYEQYF.

The V call is TRBV15, the J call TRBJ2-2, with a possible D match to TRBD2 (6 bases). Trimming took off 5 bases at V and 3 bases at J, with 7 bases between the two ends. The CDR3 is 13 residues long. The germline CDR1 and CDR2 sequences are LNHNV and YYDKDF (reference sequence). The CDR3 sequence: CATSGDYTGELFF. The DNA for the CDR3 is TGTGCCACCAGCGGGGACTACACCGGGGAGCTGTTTTTT.

The chain joins TRBV5-6 to TRBJ2-2; 7 nucleotides agree with TRBD1. V gave up 4 bases and J gave up 3 bases; unmatched junction bases: 6. The CDR3 is 15 residues long. Germline V gives CDR1 SGHDT, CDR2 YYEEEE. The CDR3 DNA is TGTGCCAGCAGCGTAGGCAGGGGGTACACCGGGGAGCTGTTTTTT. It translates to CASSVGRGYTGELFF.

The chain carries TRBV6-5 and TRBJ1-4; no definite D call. Germline V gives CDR1 MNHEY, CDR2 SVGAGI. This CDR3 has 15 residues. Trimming shortened V by 0 bases and J by 4 bases, and 9 bases separated the two germline ends. The CDR3 DNA reads TGTGCCAGCAGTTACTCGGCGGGGTATAATGAAAAACTGTTTTTT. It translates to CASSYSAGYNEKLFF.

The rearrangement links TRBV5-4 to TRBJ2-1, with 8 bases matching TRBD2. Germline loops: CDR1 SGHNT, CDR2 YYREEE (reference sequence). CDR3 length: 15 residues. Losses at the gene ends were 5 bases for V and 3 bases for J; bases not matched to a gene: 7. CDR3 DNA sequence: TGTGCCAGCAGGGGAGCGGGAGCTCGCTACAATGAGCAGTTCTTC. Translating it yields CASRGAGARYNEQFF. The full variable domain, completed using reference TRBV5-4 and TRBJ2-1, is ETGVTQSPTHLIKTRGQQVTLRCSSQSGHNTVSWYQQALGQGPQFIFQYYREEENGRGNFPPRFSGLQFPNYSSELNVNALELDDSALYLCASRGAGARYNEQFFGPGTRLTVL.

The sample holds a few counts of this clone. The chain links TRBV16 to TRBJ1-2; no clear D. Germline CDR1 KGHSY, CDR2 FQNENV. Trimming left V 2 bases short and J 2 bases short, with 12 bases between. The CDR3 runs to 15 residues. In DNA form, the CDR3 reads TGTGCCAGCAGCCAAAATCTTGAGGGCAACTATGGCTACACCTTC. It translates to CASSQNLEGNYGYTF.